Listed here are 6 T cell receptor beta chains from one sample, sequenced in a study of cytomegalovirus exposure and HLA in healthy donors. Data came from immunoSEQ multiplex PCR; TCRdb stores just in-frame clones and leaves some out. The table lists some 75,000 clones, 95% to 96% of them singletons. The sequenced material came from PBMCs. These TCRs come from a woman under 30 in good health and CMV-seronegative.

The rearrangement joins TRBV28 to TRBJ2-1; D may be TRBD1 (5 bases). The V end was cut by 11 bases, the J end by 7 bases, with 15 bases between. Per the germline V gene, CDR1 is MDHEN and CDR2 is SYDVKM. This CDR3 comprises 12 residues. The DNA of the CDR3 is TGTGCCCTACAGGCAGGGTCAAATGAGCAGTTCTTC. Translation: CALQAGSNEQFF.

The CDR3 DNA follows: TGTGCCGCGAAGGACAGGGCTGGAAACACCATATATTTT. This gives the protein CAAKDRAGNTIYF. This chain joins TRBV6-1 and TRBJ1-3; 8 bases are shared with TRBD1. This CDR3 is 13 amino acids long. The germline V gene encodes CDR1 MNHNS and CDR2 SASEGT. The junction had 5 bases not matched to a gene; V was cut back by 11 bases and J by 2 bases.

The rearrangement joins TRBV18 to TRBJ1-1, with D unresolved. The germline CDR1 and CDR2 sequences are KGHSH and LQKENI. The CDR3 covers 15 residues. Trimming shortened V by 1 base and J by 1 base, and 10 bases separated the two germline ends. Here the CDR3 DNA reads TGTGCCAGCTCACCACTGGAGGGTGGGAACACTGAAGCTTTCTTT. As protein: CASSPLEGGNTEAFF.

The chain couples TRBV19 to TRBJ2-7; 12 nucleotides line up with TRBD2. The germline V gene has CDR1 LNHDA and CDR2 SQIVND (reference sequence). The CDR3 has 16 amino acids. With 5 bases clipped from V and 2 bases from J, the junction kept 7 bases outside the gene matches. In DNA, the CDR3 is TGTGCCAGTAGTTCAACCGGGACTAGCGGGCCCTACGAGCAGTACTTC. This gives the protein CASSSTGTSGPYEQYF.

V is TRBV28 and J is TRBJ1-5; 8 bases match TRBD1. J was trimmed by 6 bases and V by 3 bases; bases with no gene match: 7. The CDR3 is 15 residues long. The germline CDR1 and CDR2 sequences are MDHEN and SYDVKM. Here the CDR3 DNA reads TGTGCCAGCAGTTTCGGGCAGGGGGCGCGTCAGCCCCAGCATTTT. Translating gives CASSFGQGARQPQHF.

The chain carries TRBV6-1 and TRBJ2-7; D gene unclear. This CDR3 is 14 amino acids long. V was shortened by 2 bases and J by 4 bases, with 12 bases between the two germline ends. Germline V gene sequence: CDR1 MNHNS, CDR2 SASEGT. The CDR3 protein is CASSESRPKYEQYF. The DNA for the CDR3 is TGTGCCAGCAGTGAATCCAGGCCCAAATACGAGCAGTACTTC.